This record looks at one T cell receptor beta chain sequence and its context. V dropped 7 bases and J dropped 7; count of bases not matched to a gene: 10. Germline V lookup: CDR1 LNHDA, CDR2 SQIVND (reference sequence). The length of the CDR3 is 14 residues. The data derive from a study of blood T cell repertoires in COVID-19. The overall study: T cells, B-cell-depleted T cells, or PBMCs supplied cDNA or gDNA.

In the authors' workflow: It was from reference gene primer amplification that nucleated cell counts were estimated. Profiled with immunoSEQ multiplex PCR; TCRdb holds only in-frame clones, not every one. From that table come the V and J calls and clone size; the DNA was used to work out D and trimming. The repertoire has roughly 22,000 clones, around 86% of them found once; the top ten carry about 9.4%. The sample was peripheral blood. The receptor was derived from a human donor in a cohort sampled during active COVID-19. The rearrangement links TRBV19 to TRBJ1-2; 9 bases are shared with TRBD1. This CDR3 reads CASTPRGQGSGYTF. The CDR3 DNA sequence: TGTGCCAGTACCCCAAGGGGACAGGGCTCTGGCTACACCTTC.